These T cell receptor beta chains were read from a single sample in a study of T cell repertoires in cytomegalovirus infection. TCRdb itself ran the reads through MiXCR, one entry per CDR3 protein. The sample carries approximately 49,000 distinct CDR3 sequences, roughly 20% recorded once. Their cognate antigens are unknown. The sample in question was CD8+ T cells from cultured PBMCs, obtained from culture after CMV antigen stimulation. The origin of the receptors is a human donor in good health (CMV status not recorded). Some clones in this sample may be carry-over from other donors' samples. Both conserved end residues are part of each CDR3. D genes are given only for firm matches. Size values are once, few and many counts, or a class for expanded clones, and some rows have none.

>TRBV27|-|TRBJ1-2|-
CASSLSSLRQDDNYGYTF
TGTGCCAGCAGTTTATCTTCGTTAAGACAGGATGATAACTATGGCTACACCTTC
>TRBV7-8|TRBD2|TRBJ2-1|few
CASSLDGGGSYNEQFF
TGTGCCAGCAGCTTAGATGGCGGGGGATCCTACAATGAGCAGTTCTTC
>TRBV7-6|-|TRBJ2-1|few
CASSFGDEQFF
TGTGCCAGCAGCTTCGGCGATGAGCAGTTCTTC
>TRBV6-1|-|TRBJ2-7|-
CASSTTDASYEQYF
TGTGCCAGCAGTACGACAGACGCCTCCTACGAGCAGTACTTC
>TRBV7-2|-|TRBJ2-3|few
CASSLGGPDTQYF
TGTGCCAGCAGCTTAGGGGGACCAGATACGCAGTATTTT
>TRBV28|-|TRBJ1-1|few
CASSFVGYGRNSEAFF
TGTGCCAGCAGTTTTGTCGGATATGGACGGAACTCTGAAGCTTTCTTT
>TRBV7-9|-|TRBJ1-1|many
CASTEKNTEAFF
TGTGCCAGCACGGAGAAGAACACTGAAGCTTTCTTT
>TRBV4-2|TRBD2|TRBJ2-1|-
CASSQGGGGPRNEQFF
TGTGCCAGCAGCCAAGGCGGGGGGGGCCCAAGGAATGAGCAGTTCTTC
>TRBV11-2|TRBD1|TRBJ2-7|-
CASSPTGPYEQYF
TGTGCCAGCAGCCCGACAGGGCCCTACGAGCAGTACTTC
>TRBV10-3|-|TRBJ1-3|few
CAIRTSGFSGNTIYF
TGTGCCATCAGGACCTCAGGGTTCTCTGGAAACACCATATATTTT
>TRBV7-6|-|TRBJ1-1|many
CASSLALRQGRQAEAFF
TGTGCCAGCAGCTTAGCGTTGCGGCAGGGACGACAGGCTGAAGCTTTCTTT
>TRBV14|-|TRBJ1-2|few
CASSQGSNLNYGYTF
TGTGCCAGCAGCCAAGGTTCTAATCTCAACTATGGCTACACCTTC
>TRBV4-1|-|TRBJ1-2|few
CASSDRVVKREASF
TGCGCCAGCAGCGATCGGGTCGTAAAAAGGGAGGCGAGCTTC
>TRBV7-9|-|TRBJ1-2|-
CASSPTGGNYGYTF
TGTGCCAGCAGCCCGACGGGGGGTAACTATGGCTACACCTTC
>TRBV7-9|TRBD1|TRBJ2-5|-
CASSSTGGQETQYF
TGTGCCAGCAGCTCGACAGGGGGACAAGAGACCCAGTACTTC
>TRBV12-5|-|TRBJ2-7|-
CASGVYNRQVEQYF
TGTGCTAGTGGTGTCTACAACAGGCAGGTCGAGCAGTACTTC
>TRBV7-2|-|TRBJ2-4|few
CASTLGIRELENIQYF
TGTGCCAGCACCCTGGGGATCAGGGAATTGGAAAACATTCAGTACTTC
>TRBV5-1|-|TRBJ2-7|many
CASSLVRGHEQYF
TGCGCCAGCAGCTTGGTTAGGGGCCACGAGCAGTACTTC
>TRBV4-2|-|TRBJ1-1|-
CASSQEGGTEAFF
TGTGCCAGCAGCCAAGAAGGAGGGACAGAAGCTTTCTTT
>TRBV6-2/TRBV6-3|-|TRBJ2-1|-
CASSPSASYNEQFF
TGTGCCAGCAGCCCGTCGGCTTCCTACAATGAGCAGTTCTTC
>TRBV29-1|-|TRBJ2-4|many
CSVPVGANIQYF
TGCAGCGTCCCAGTTGGCGCAAACATTCAGTACTTC
>TRBV7-2|TRBD2|TRBJ2-3|-
CASSPWGGSLADTQYF
TGTGCCAGCAGCCCTTGGGGGGGGTCCCTTGCAGATACGCAGTATTTT
>TRBV27|-|TRBJ2-7|-
CASSLSTGYSYEQYF
TGTGCCAGCAGTTTATCGACAGGTTACTCCTACGAGCAGTACTTC
>TRBV9|TRBD1|TRBJ2-4|-
CASSPGTGGNIQYF
TGTGCCAGCAGCCCCGGGACAGGGGGAAACATTCAGTACTTC
>TRBV12-3/TRBV12-4|-|TRBJ1-2|-
CASSPPTARYNYGYTF
TGTGCCAGCAGCCCTCCCACAGCGAGATATAACTATGGCTACACCTTC
>TRBV6-5|TRBD2|TRBJ2-5|-
CASRPSSGGLQETQYF
TGTGCCAGCAGGCCCTCGAGCGGGGGGCTTCAAGAGACCCAGTACTTC
>TRBV19|TRBD2|TRBJ2-7|-
CASSMTSGSYEQYF
TGTGCCAGTAGTATGACTAGCGGGAGCTACGAGCAGTACTTC
>TRBV7-2|TRBD1|TRBJ1-1|-
CASSVGTGTEAFF
TGTGCCAGCAGCGTCGGGACAGGGACTGAAGCTTTCTTT
>TRBV27|TRBD2|TRBJ2-7|few
CASRPGGSGRVGEQYF
TGTGCCAGCCGCCCCGGGGGTAGCGGGAGGGTGGGCGAGCAGTACTTC
>TRBV7-2|-|TRBJ2-7|medium-sized
CASSFFGGGPKYEQYF
TGTGCCAGCAGCTTCTTCGGGGGAGGCCCAAAATACGAGCAGTACTTC
>TRBV9|-|TRBJ2-3|-
CASSPHITDTQYF
TGTGCCAGCAGCCCCCATATAACAGATACGCAGTATTTT
>TRBV11-1|TRBD1|TRBJ1-2|-
CASSPGRQGANYGYTF
TGTGCCAGCAGCCCGGGACGGCAGGGGGCTAACTATGGCTACACCTTC
>TRBV27|TRBD1|TRBJ2-7|few
CASSFYTGTGYEQYF
TGTGCCAGCAGTTTCTATACCGGGACAGGTTACGAGCAGTACTTC